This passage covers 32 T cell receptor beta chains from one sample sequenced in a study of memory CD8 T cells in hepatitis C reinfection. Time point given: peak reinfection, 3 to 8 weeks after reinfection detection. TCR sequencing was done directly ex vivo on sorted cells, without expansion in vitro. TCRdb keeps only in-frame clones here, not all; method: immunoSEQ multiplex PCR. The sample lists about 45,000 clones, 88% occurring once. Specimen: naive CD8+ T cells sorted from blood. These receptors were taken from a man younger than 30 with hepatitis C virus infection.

The CDR3 nucleotides read TGTGCCAGCAGCTCCAGGGAATCGGGAACTAATGAAAAACTGTTTTTT. It yields the protein CASSSRESGTNEKLFF. This chain links TRBV7-6 with TRBJ1-4; maybe TRBD1 (5 bases). V was shortened by 4 bases and J by 1 base, with 13 bases between the two germline ends. This CDR3 region has 16 residues. The V gene's germline CDR1 is SGHVS and CDR2 FNYEAQ.

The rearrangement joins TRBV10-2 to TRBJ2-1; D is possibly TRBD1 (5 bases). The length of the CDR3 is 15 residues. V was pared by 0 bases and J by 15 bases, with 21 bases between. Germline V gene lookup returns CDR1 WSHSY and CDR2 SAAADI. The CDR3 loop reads CASSESRLRTTVGFF. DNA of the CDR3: TGCGCCAGCAGTGAGTCGAGGCTTCGGACAACCGTGGGGTTCTTC.

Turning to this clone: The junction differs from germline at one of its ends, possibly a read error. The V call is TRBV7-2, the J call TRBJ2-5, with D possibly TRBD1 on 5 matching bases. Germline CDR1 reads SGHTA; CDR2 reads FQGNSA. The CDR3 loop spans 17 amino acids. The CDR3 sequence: CASSLFWARPGRETQYF. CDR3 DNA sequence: TGCGCCAGCAGCTTATTTTGGGCAAGGCCAGGGCGGGAGACCCAGTACTTC.

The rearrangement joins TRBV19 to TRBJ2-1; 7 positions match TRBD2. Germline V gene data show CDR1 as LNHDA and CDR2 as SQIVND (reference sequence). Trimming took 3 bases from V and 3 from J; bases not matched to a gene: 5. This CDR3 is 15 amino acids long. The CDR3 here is CASSISAGIYNEQFF. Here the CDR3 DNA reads TGTGCCAGTAGTATTTCAGCGGGGATCTACAATGAGCAGTTCTTC.

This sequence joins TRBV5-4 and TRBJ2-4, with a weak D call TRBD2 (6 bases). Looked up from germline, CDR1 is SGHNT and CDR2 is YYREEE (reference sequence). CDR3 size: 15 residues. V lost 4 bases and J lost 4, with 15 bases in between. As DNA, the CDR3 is TGTGCCAGCAGCCTCGGGGGACTTGGGAAAAACATTCAGTACTTC. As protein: CASSLGGLGKNIQYF.

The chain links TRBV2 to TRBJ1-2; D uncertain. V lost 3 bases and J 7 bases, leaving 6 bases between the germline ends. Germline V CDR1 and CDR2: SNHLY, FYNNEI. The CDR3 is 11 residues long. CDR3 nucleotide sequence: TGTGCCAGCAGTGATGGCAGTGGCTACACCTTC. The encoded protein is CASSDGSGYTF.

The CDR3, as DNA: TGTGCCTGGAGTGTAACAGGGTTGACCGGGGAGCTGTTTTTT. It translates to CAWSVTGLTGELFF. The genes are TRBV30 and TRBJ2-2, with D tentatively TRBD1 (6 bases). Trimming took 0 bases from V and 5 from J, leaving 10 bases between them. This CDR3 is built from 14 residues. Looked up from germline, CDR1 is GTSNPN and CDR2 is SVGIG (reference sequence). Based on the CDR3 plus reference TRBV30 and TRBJ2-2, the full variable domain is SQTIHQWPATLVQPVGSPLSLECTVEGTSNPNLYWYRQAAGRGLQLLFYSVGIGQISSEVPQNLSASRPQDRQFILSSKKLLLSDSGFYLCAWSVTGLTGELFFGEGSRLTVL.

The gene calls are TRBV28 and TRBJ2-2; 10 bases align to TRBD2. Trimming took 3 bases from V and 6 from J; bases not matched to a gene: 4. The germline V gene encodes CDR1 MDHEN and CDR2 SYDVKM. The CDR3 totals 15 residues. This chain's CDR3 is CASSFSSGGAGELFF. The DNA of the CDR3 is TGTGCCAGCAGTTTTTCTAGCGGGGGCGCCGGGGAGCTGTTTTTT.

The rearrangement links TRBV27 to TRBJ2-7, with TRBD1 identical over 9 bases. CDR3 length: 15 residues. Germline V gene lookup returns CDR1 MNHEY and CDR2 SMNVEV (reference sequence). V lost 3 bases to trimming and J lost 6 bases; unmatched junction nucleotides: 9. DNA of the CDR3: TGTGCCAGCAGTTTGGGTACAGGGGGCGTAAGCGAGCAGTACTTC. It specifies CASSLGTGGVSEQYF.

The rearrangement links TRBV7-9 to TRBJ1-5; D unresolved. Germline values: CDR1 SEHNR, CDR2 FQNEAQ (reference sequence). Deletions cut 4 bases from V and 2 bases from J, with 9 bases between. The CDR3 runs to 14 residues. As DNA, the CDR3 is TGTGCCAGCAGCTCCACTAAAGGCAATCAGCCCCAGCATTTT. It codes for CASSSTKGNQPQHF.

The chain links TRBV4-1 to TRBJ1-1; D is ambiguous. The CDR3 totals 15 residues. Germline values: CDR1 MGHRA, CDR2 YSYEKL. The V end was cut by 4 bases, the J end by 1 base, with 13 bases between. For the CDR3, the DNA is TGCGCCAGCAGCCCTGCGGGCAGGTCGAACACTGAAGCTTTCTTT. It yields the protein CASSPAGRSNTEAFF.

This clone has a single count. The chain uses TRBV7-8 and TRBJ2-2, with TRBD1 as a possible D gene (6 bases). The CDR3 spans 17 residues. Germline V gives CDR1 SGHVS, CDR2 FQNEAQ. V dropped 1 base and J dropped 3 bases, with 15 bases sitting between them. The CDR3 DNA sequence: TGTGCCAGCAGCTTAGATTCTAGGGGACACTACACCGGGGAGCTGTTTTTT. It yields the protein CASSLDSRGHYTGELFF. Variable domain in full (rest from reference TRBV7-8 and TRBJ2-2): GAGVSQSPRYKVAKRGQDVALRCDPISGHVSLFWYQQALGQGPEFLTYFQNEAQLDKSGLPSDRFFAERPEGSVSTLKIQRTQQEDSAVYLCASSLDSRGHYTGELFFGEGSRLTVL.

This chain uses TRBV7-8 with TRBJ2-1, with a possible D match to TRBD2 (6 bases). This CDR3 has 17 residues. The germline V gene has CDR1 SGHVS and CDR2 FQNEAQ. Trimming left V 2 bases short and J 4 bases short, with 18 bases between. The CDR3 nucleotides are TGTGCCAGCAGCTTACCCCGGGGGACCCTCGGGTACAATGAGCAGTTCTTC. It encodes CASSLPRGTLGYNEQFF.

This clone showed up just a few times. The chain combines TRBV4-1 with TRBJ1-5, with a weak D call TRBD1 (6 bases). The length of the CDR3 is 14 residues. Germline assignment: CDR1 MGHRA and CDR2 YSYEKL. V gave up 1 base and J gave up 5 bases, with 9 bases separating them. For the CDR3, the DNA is TGCGCCAGCAGCCAAGCGGACAGTTATCAGCCCCAGCATTTT. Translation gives CASSQADSYQPQHF.

The CDR3 protein is CASSFPGVSGELFF. The CDR3 DNA reads as TGTGCCAGCAGTTTCCCAGGCGTGAGCGGGGAGCTGTTTTTT. V and J are TRBV27 and TRBJ2-2; D gene uncertain. Trimming pared 3 bases from V and 7 bases from J, leaving 12 bases between. Looked up from germline, CDR1 is MNHEY and CDR2 is SMNVEV (reference sequence). The CDR3 runs to 14 residues.

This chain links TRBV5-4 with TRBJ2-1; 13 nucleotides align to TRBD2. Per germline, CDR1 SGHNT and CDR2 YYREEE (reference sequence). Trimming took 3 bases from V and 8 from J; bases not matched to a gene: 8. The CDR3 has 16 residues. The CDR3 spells CASSSTSGRAVYEQFF. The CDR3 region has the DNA TGTGCCAGCAGCTCCACTAGCGGGAGGGCCGTGTATGAGCAGTTCTTC. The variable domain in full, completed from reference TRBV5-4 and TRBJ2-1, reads ETGVTQSPTHLIKTRGQQVTLRCSSQSGHNTVSWYQQALGQGPQFIFQYYREEENGRGNFPPRFSGLQFPNYSSELNVNALELDDSALYLCASSSTSGRAVYEQFFGPGTRLTVL.

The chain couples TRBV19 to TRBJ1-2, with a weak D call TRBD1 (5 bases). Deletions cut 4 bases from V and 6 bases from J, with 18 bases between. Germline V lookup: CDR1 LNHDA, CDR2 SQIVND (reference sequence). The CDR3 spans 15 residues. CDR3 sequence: CASSTLPEGTNGYTF. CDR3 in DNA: TGTGCCAGTAGTACCCTCCCGGAGGGGACGAATGGCTACACCTTC.

The CDR3 protein is CASSFTSGGNEQFF. The CDR3 region has the DNA TGTGCCAGCAGTTTCACTAGCGGGGGCAATGAGCAGTTCTTC. The V call is TRBV28, the J call TRBJ2-1, with 11 bases identical to TRBD2. CDR1 and CDR2 from the germline V gene are MDHEN and SYDVKM. V shed 3 bases, J shed 6 bases, and the junction held 1 base outside the gene matches. The CDR3 runs 14 residues.

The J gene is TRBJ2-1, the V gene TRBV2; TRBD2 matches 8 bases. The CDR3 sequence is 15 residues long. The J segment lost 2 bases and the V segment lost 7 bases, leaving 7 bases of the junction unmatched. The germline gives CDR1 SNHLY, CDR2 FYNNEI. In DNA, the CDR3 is TGTGCCAGCAAAGAAGGCGGGGGGACCTACAATGAGCAGTTCTTC. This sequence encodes CASKEGGGTYNEQFF.

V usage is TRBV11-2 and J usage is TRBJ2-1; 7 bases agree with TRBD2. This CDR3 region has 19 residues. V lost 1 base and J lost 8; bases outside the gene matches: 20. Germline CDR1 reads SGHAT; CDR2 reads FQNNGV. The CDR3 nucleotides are TGTGCCAGCAGCTTAGTACTTGGCGCTAGCGGAATATCTGGGGATGAGCAGTTCTTC. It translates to CASSLVLGASGISGDEQFF.

The CDR3 here is CASSPRLAGDYEQYF. The CDR3 bases are TGTGCCAGCAGTCCGCGACTAGCGGGAGACTACGAGCAGTACTTC. The chain joins TRBV27 to TRBJ2-7; 12 nucleotides match TRBD2. The CDR3 extends over 15 amino acids. Germline V lookup: CDR1 MNHEY, CDR2 SMNVEV (reference sequence). V dropped 5 bases and J dropped 3; count of bases not matched to a gene: 5.

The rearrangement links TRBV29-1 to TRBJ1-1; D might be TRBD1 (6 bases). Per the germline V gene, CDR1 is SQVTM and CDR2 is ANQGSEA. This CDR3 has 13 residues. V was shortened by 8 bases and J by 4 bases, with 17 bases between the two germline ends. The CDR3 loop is CSTWTDSSTEAFF. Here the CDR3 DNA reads TGCAGCACCTGGACAGACTCCAGCACTGAAGCTTTCTTT.

Written as DNA, the CDR3 is TGTGCCAGCAGTGAAGGTAGCGGGGGGTCGGCAGATACGCAGTATTTT. Translation gives CASSEGSGGSADTQYF. V and J are TRBV2 and TRBJ2-3, with 10 positions matching TRBD2. The CDR3 runs to 16 residues. After removal of 1 base from V and 4 bases from J, the junction contained 5 bases not matched to a gene. CDR1 is SNHLY, CDR2 FYNNEI, per germline.

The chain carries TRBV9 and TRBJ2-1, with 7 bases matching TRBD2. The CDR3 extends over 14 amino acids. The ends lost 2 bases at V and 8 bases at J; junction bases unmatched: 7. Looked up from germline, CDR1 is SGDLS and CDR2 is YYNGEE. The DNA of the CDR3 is TGTGCCAGCAGCGTTAGCGGGCTGAGGGATGAGCAGTTCTTC. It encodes CASSVSGLRDEQFF.

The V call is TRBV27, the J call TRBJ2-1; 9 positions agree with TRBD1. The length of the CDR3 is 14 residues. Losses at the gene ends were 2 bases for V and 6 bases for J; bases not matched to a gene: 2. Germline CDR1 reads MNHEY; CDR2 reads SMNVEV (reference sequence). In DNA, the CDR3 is TGTGCCAGCAGTTTACAGGACAGGGGCAATGAGCAGTTCTTC. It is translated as CASSLQDRGNEQFF.

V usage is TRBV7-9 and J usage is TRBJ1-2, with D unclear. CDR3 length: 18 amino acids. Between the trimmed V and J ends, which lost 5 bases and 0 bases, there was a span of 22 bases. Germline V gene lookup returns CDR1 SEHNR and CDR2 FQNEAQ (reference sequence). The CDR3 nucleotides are TGTGCCAGCAGCCCAAATCTACGGACCCGGGGAACTAACTATGGCTACACCTTC. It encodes CASSPNLRTRGTNYGYTF.

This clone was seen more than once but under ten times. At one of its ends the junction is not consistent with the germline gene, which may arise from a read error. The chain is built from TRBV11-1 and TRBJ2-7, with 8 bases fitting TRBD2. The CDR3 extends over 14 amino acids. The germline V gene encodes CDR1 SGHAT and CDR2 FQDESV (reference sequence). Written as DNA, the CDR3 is TGTGCCAGCAGCCTAGCTAGCGGGTCCTACGAGCAGTACTTC. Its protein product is CASSLASGSYEQYF.

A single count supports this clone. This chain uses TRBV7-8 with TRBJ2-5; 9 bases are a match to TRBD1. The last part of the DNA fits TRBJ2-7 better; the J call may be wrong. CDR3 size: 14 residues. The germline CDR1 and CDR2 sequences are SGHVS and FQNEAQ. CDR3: CASSFGDRVYEQYF. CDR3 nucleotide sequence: TGTGCCAGCAGCTTCGGGGACAGGGTCTACGAGCAGTACTTC.

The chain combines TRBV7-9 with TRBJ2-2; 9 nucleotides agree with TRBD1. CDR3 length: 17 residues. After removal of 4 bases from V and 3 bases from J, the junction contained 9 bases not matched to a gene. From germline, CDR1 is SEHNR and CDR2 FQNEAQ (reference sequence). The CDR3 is CASSSEPDRGDTGELFF. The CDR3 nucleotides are TGTGCCAGCAGCTCGGAGCCTGACAGGGGGGACACCGGGGAGCTGTTTTTT. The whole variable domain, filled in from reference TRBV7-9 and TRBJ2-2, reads DTGVSQNPRHKITKRGQNVTFRCDPISEHNRLYWYRQTLGQGPEFLTYFQNEAQLEKSRLLSDRFSAERPKGSFSTLEIQRTEQGDSAMYLCASSSEPDRGDTGELFFGEGSRLTVL.

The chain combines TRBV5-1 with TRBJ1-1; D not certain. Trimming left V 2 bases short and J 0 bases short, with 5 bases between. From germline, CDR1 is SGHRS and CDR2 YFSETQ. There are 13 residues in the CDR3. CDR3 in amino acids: CASSFEMNTEAFF. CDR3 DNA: TGCGCCAGCAGCTTTGAGATGAACACTGAAGCTTTCTTT.

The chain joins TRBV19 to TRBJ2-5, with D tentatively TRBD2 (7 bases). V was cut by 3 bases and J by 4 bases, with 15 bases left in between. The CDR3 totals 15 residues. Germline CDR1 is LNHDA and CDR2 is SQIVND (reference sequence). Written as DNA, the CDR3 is TGTGCCAGTAGTATCGGAGGGGGGGGGACAGAGACCCAGTACTTC. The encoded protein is CASSIGGGGTETQYF. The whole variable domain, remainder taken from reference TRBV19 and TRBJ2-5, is DGGITQSPKYLFRKEGQNVTLSCEQNLNHDAMYWYRQDPGQGLRLIYYSQIVNDFQKGDIAEGYSVSREKKESFPLTVTSAQKNPTAFYLCASSIGGGGTETQYFGPGTRLLVL.

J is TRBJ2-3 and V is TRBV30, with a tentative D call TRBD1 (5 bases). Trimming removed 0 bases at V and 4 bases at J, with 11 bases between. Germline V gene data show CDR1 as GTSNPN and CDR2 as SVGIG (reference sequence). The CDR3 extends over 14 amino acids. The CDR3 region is CAWSVPGMADTQYF. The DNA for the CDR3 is TGTGCCTGGAGTGTACCAGGGATGGCAGATACGCAGTATTTT.